These 7 T cell receptor beta chains were sequenced from one sample in a study of spatial heterogeneity in lung cancer. Study outcomes and limitations: The study found that expanded intratumoral alpha and beta TCR counts tracked tumor mutation counts.

The antigens of these receptors remain unknown. Sample time point: sample taken at primary tumor resection. Each CDR3 protein is one row after TCRdb ran MiXCR on the 5' RACE reads. The sample has under 20,000 distinct CDR3 sequences; 5% to 7% are singletons. The sequencing used lung tumor tissue, collected at surgery. These receptors all stem from a female donor with early-stage non-small cell lung cancer.

Many counts were recorded for this clonotype. The V and J genes are TRBV18 and TRBJ2-2, with D unresolved. The CDR3 has 15 amino acids. The germline CDR1 and CDR2 sequences are KGHSH and LQKENI. Trimming removed 3 bases from V and 3 bases from J, with 11 bases in between. The CDR3 DNA is TGTGCCAGCTCACCGGAGCTTGGGTACACCGGGGAGCTGTTTTTT. This encodes CASSPELGYTGELFF.

This clonotype has only a few counts. This chain's CDR3 is CASSQGLAGMYEQYF. The CDR3, as DNA: TGCGCCAGCAGCCAGGGACTAGCGGGAATGTATGAGCAGTACTTC. The chain uses TRBV5-1 and TRBJ2-7; 13 bases fit TRBD2. The germline gives CDR1 SGHRS, CDR2 YFSETQ. The CDR3 sequence is 15 residues long. Trimming cost V 4 bases and J 7 bases; bases outside gene matches: 8. The variable domain in full, completed from reference TRBV5-1 and TRBJ2-7, reads KAGVTQTPRYLIKTRGQQVTLSCSPISGHRSVSWYQQTPGQGLQFLFEYFSETQRNKGNFPGRFSGRQFSNSRSEMNVSTLELGDSALYLCASSQGLAGMYEQYFGPGTRLTVT.

This clonotype was seen many times. CDR3 sequence reads: CSASGLAGLQSSYNEQFF. The CDR3 DNA sequence: TGCAGTGCCTCGGGACTAGCGGGACTTCAGAGCTCCTACAATGAGCAGTTCTTC. The V and J genes are TRBV20-1 and TRBJ2-1; the match to TRBD2 covers 13 bases. V was clipped by 6 bases and J by 0 bases; unmatched bases: 11. The CDR3 is made up of 18 amino acids. Germline V gene sequence: CDR1 DFQATT, CDR2 SNEGSKA (reference sequence).

This clonotype appeared a few times. The CDR3, as DNA: TGCAGCGTTGAAGAAAGAGGAGAGGAGACCCAGTACTTC. Encoded protein: CSVEERGEETQYF. The chain combines TRBV29-1 with TRBJ2-5; D not resolved. Germline V gives CDR1 SQVTM, CDR2 ANQGSEA. This CDR3 is built from 13 residues. V was cut by 0 bases and J by 5 bases, with 10 bases left in between.

Points on this clonotype: One junction end does not reproduce the germline sequence, and a read error may be involved. V is TRBV7-3 and J is TRBJ2-2; D is ambiguous. Germline values: CDR1 SGHTA, CDR2 FQGTGA. The length of the CDR3 is 15 residues. Written as DNA, the CDR3 is TGTGCGAGCAGCCCCCAAACTAAGAACACCGGGGAGCTGTTTTTT. Translating gives CASSPQTKNTGELFF. Full variable domain (missing parts from reference TRBV7-3 and TRBJ2-2): GAGVSQTPSNKVTEKGKYVELRCDPISGHTALYWYRQSLGQGPEFLIYFQGTGAADDSGLPNDRFFAVRPEGSVSTLKIQRTERGDSAVYLCASSPQTKNTGELFFGEGSRLTVL.

This clonotype was seen at least ten times. One junction end does not reproduce the germline sequence, and a read error may be involved. The rearrangement links TRBV27 to TRBJ2-3, with D possibly TRBD1 on 5 matching bases. The CDR3 is made up of 12 amino acids. CDR1 is MNHEY and CDR2 is SMNVEV in the germline V gene (reference sequence). This CDR3 is CASSLPQGAWVF. In DNA, the CDR3 is TGTGCCAGCAGTTTACCCCAGGGCGCGTGGGTTTTT.

In this sample, this clonotype turned up many times. The rearrangement uses TRBV15 and TRBJ2-2; perhaps TRBD1 as D (5 bases). The germline V and J ends were trimmed by 0 bases and 3 bases, with 5 bases remaining between them. CDR1 is LNHNV and CDR2 is YYDKDF in the germline V gene (reference sequence). The CDR3 sequence is 14 residues long. CDR3 DNA: TGTGCCACCAGCAGAGAAGGGGACACCGGGGAGCTGTTTTTT. Translation gives CATSREGDTGELFF.